These 21 T cell receptor beta chains share one sample of origin, sequenced in a study of blood T cell repertoires in COVID-19. TCRdb keeps only in-frame clones here, not all; method: immunoSEQ multiplex PCR. Here the sample spans about 500,000 clones, about 90% being singletons. The sequencing input was PBMCs or T cells enriched from blood (not recorded which). Source of these receptors: a woman aged 18-29 years who had recovered from COVID-19.

Here the CDR3 reads CASSDNRVADTQYF. CDR3 nucleotides: TGTGCCAGCAGTGACAATCGCGTCGCGGATACGCAGTATTTT. The chain employs TRBV2 and TRBJ2-3; unclear D gene. Germline CDR1 and CDR2: SNHLY and FYNNEI. The CDR3 spans 14 residues. The V end was cut by 3 bases, the J end by 6 bases, with 13 bases between.

The V call is TRBV5-4, the J call TRBJ2-3, with a weak D call TRBD2 (7 bases). Germline V lookup: CDR1 SGHNT, CDR2 YYREEE (reference sequence). V was cut by 7 bases and J by 5 bases, with 23 bases left in between. This CDR3 is 16 amino acids long. The CDR3 DNA reads TGTGCCAGCTTCCGACGAGGGGGGGCGAGAGAAGATACGCAGTATTTT. Translated, it gives CASFRRGGAREDTQYF.

The J gene is TRBJ1-3, the V gene TRBV5-1, with a tentative D call TRBD1 (6 bases). The germline gives CDR1 SGHRS, CDR2 YFSETQ. The length of the CDR3 is 13 residues. With 4 bases removed from V and 4 bases from J, the gap between germline ends came to 9 bases. Here the CDR3 reads CASSPTGGNTIYF. The CDR3 DNA reads as TGCGCCAGCAGCCCAACAGGGGGAAACACCATATATTTT.

The V gene is TRBV30, the J gene TRBJ1-6; maybe TRBD1 (6 bases). The length of the CDR3 is 13 residues. The germline V gene encodes CDR1 GTSNPN and CDR2 SVGIG (reference sequence). V was shortened by 1 base and J by 8 bases, with 9 bases between the two germline ends. This CDR3 is CAWSGGPDSPLHF. The CDR3 bases are TGTGCCTGGAGTGGGGGGCCTGATTCACCCCTCCACTTT.

The chain couples TRBV5-1 to TRBJ2-2; 8 positions match TRBD1. Unmatched junction bases numbered 5, after V lost 4 bases and J lost 3 bases. CDR3 length equals 15 residues. In germline, CDR1 is SGHRS, CDR2 YFSETQ. The CDR3 reads CASSAGTGYTGELFF. CDR3 DNA: TGCGCCAGCAGCGCCGGGACAGGATACACCGGGGAGCTGTTTTTT.

This clone occurred once. The genes are TRBV19 and TRBJ2-2, with D perhaps TRBD1 (5 bases). Deletions cut 3 bases from V and 1 base from J, with 6 bases between. Germline CDR1 LNHDA, CDR2 SQIVND (reference sequence). There are 14 residues in the CDR3. CDR3 DNA: TGTGCCAGTAGTATTGACAGGAACACCGGGGAGCTGTTTTTT. Protein product: CASSIDRNTGELFF. The complete variable domain, with remaining parts taken from reference TRBV19 and TRBJ2-2, reads DGGITQSPKYLFRKEGQNVTLSCEQNLNHDAMYWYRQDPGQGLRLIYYSQIVNDFQKGDIAEGYSVSREKKESFPLTVTSAQKNPTAFYLCASSIDRNTGELFFGEGSRLTVL.

CDR3 amino acids: CASREGAGNTIYF. The CDR3 nucleotides read TGCGCCAGCAGGGAGGGGGCGGGAAACACCATATATTTT. The gene calls are TRBV4-1 and TRBJ1-3, with 7 bases lining up with TRBD1. CDR1 MGHRA and CDR2 YSYEKL come from the germline V gene. V gave up 6 bases and J gave up 4 bases; unmatched junction bases: 3. This CDR3 comprises 13 residues.

The chain employs TRBV18 and TRBJ1-5; weak D call: TRBD1 (6 bases). CDR3 length: 15 amino acids. V was pared by 6 bases and J by 7 bases, with 19 bases between. CDR1 KGHSH and CDR2 LQKENI come from the germline V gene. The CDR3 loop reads CASSIGTLGGQPQHF. The CDR3 DNA reads TGTGCCAGCTCGATCGGGACACTCGGGGGGCAGCCCCAGCATTTT.

The chain combines TRBV28 with TRBJ2-5; TRBD1 matches 10 bases. CDR1 is MDHEN, CDR2 SYDVKM, per germline. CDR3 size: 15 residues. Trimming took 5 bases from V and 4 from J; bases not matched to a gene: 7. Here the CDR3 reads CASSRPGQGRETQYF. The CDR3, as DNA: TGTGCCAGCAGTCGACCGGGACAGGGGCGAGAGACCCAGTACTTC.

V is TRBV19 and J is TRBJ2-5, with D tentatively TRBD1 (6 bases). V lost 7 bases to trimming and J lost 1 base, with 10 bases between them. This CDR3 region has 13 residues. CDR1 LNHDA and CDR2 SQIVND come from the germline V gene (reference sequence). Written as DNA, the CDR3 is TGTGCCAGTAAGGAGACAGGCCAAGAGACCCAGTACTTC. This encodes CASKETGQETQYF.

This chain links TRBV27 with TRBJ2-3, with D possibly TRBD1 on 5 matching bases. V lost 3 bases to trimming and J lost 6 bases, with 10 bases between them. CDR1 and CDR2 (germline): MNHEY, SMNVEV (reference sequence). The CDR3 totals 13 residues. The CDR3 DNA is TGTGCCAGCAGTTTTACAGGCCCTGATACGCAGTATTTT. This codes for CASSFTGPDTQYF.

The chain combines TRBV30 with TRBJ1-2, with TRBD1 as a possible D gene (6 bases). The V gene's germline CDR1 is GTSNPN and CDR2 SVGIG (reference sequence). Trimming took off 1 base at V and 8 bases at J, with 23 bases between the two ends. The CDR3 is 16 residues long. This CDR3 reads CAWSAFPHRVLEGYTF. For the CDR3, the DNA is TGTGCCTGGAGTGCGTTTCCCCACAGGGTTTTGGAAGGCTACACCTTC. The whole variable domain, remainder taken from reference TRBV30 and TRBJ1-2, is SQTIHQWPATLVQPVGSPLSLECTVEGTSNPNLYWYRQAAGRGLQLLFYSVGIGQISSEVPQNLSASRPQDRQFILSSKKLLLSDSGFYLCAWSAFPHRVLEGYTFGSGTRLTVV.

This sequence joins TRBV28 and TRBJ1-5; D is unclear. Deletions cut 5 bases from V and 3 bases from J, with 17 bases between. The CDR3 is 16 amino acids. From germline, CDR1 is MDHEN and CDR2 SYDVKM. CDR3 sequence (DNA): TGTGCCAGCAGTCCCAATCGCGGGGTGGACAATCAGCCCCAGCATTTT. Residues: CASSPNRGVDNQPQHF.

The chain recombines TRBV28 with TRBJ2-7; 7 nucleotides match TRBD1. CDR1 and CDR2 from the germline V gene are MDHEN and SYDVKM. The CDR3 is 14 residues long. The ends lost 6 bases at V and 2 bases at J; junction bases unmatched: 7. The CDR3 sequence: CASSLHRGPYEQYF. CDR3 DNA sequence: TGTGCCAGCAGCTTGCACAGGGGCCCCTACGAGCAGTACTTC.

V is TRBV5-4 and J is TRBJ2-1, with 8 bases fitting TRBD2. This CDR3 spans 15 amino acids. With V trimmed by 3 bases and J by 4 bases, 6 bases remained unmatched. Germline V lookup: CDR1 SGHNT, CDR2 YYREEE (reference sequence). The CDR3 bases are TGTGCCAGCAGCTCCGGGGGGGCCCTTTACAATGAGCAGTTCTTC. Translating gives CASSSGGALYNEQFF.

The V call is TRBV20-1, the J call TRBJ1-5; D ambiguous. Germline CDR1 DFQATT, CDR2 SNEGSKA (reference sequence). Deletions cut 3 bases from V and 5 bases from J, with 11 bases between. This CDR3 has 13 residues. The CDR3 DNA sequence: TGCAGTGCTAGTGGGCCAGTCCATCAGCCCCAGCATTTT. Its protein product is CSASGPVHQPQHF.

This rearrangement joins TRBV5-1 to TRBJ1-4; D unclear. Germline CDR1 and CDR2: SGHRS and YFSETQ. The CDR3 sequence is 13 residues long. The V end was cut by 4 bases, the J end by 8 bases, with 12 bases between. The CDR3 bases are TGCGCCAGCAGCCTGCTGGGCTTAGAAAAACTGTTTTTT. It yields the protein CASSLLGLEKLFF.

This chain joins TRBV30 and TRBJ2-2; the D gene is possibly TRBD1 (5 bases). The CDR3 consists of 13 residues. Germline CDR1 reads GTSNPN; CDR2 reads SVGIG (reference sequence). The V end lost 3 bases, the J end lost 1 base, and 6 bases lay between the germline ends. CDR3: CAWRTENTGELFF. In nucleotides, the CDR3 is TGTGCCTGGAGGACAGAGAACACCGGGGAGCTGTTTTTT.

Here the CDR3 reads CASALPSTDTQYF. The CDR3 DNA follows: TGTGCCAGCGCCCTACCCAGCACAGATACGCAGTATTTT. The chain carries TRBV7-2 and TRBJ2-3; D remains ambiguous. CDR1 is SGHTA, CDR2 FQGNSA, per germline. The CDR3 sequence is 13 residues long. V lost 8 bases, J lost 0 bases, and 9 bases lay in between.

CDR3 sequence (DNA): TGCGCCAGCAGCTTGGCCCAGCGGGGAGATACGCAGTATTTT. Translated, it gives CASSLAQRGDTQYF. This chain joins TRBV5-1 and TRBJ2-3, with 7 bases identical to TRBD2. Germline V gene sequence: CDR1 SGHRS, CDR2 YFSETQ. The CDR3 has 14 amino acids. The V segment lost 0 bases and the J segment 5 bases; nucleotides outside the gene matches: 3.

The chain carries TRBV3-1 (or the pseudogene TRBV3-2) and TRBJ2-2, with D possibly being TRBD2 (5 bases). CDR1 is LGHDT and CDR2 is YNNKEL in the germline V gene (reference sequence). The CDR3 extends over 17 amino acids. The V end lost 4 bases, the J end lost 0 bases, and 15 bases lay between the germline ends. Written as DNA, the CDR3 is TGTGCCAGCAGCCTTCGAGGGAAGGGATCGAACACCGGGGAGCTGTTTTTT. As protein: CASSLRGKGSNTGELFF.